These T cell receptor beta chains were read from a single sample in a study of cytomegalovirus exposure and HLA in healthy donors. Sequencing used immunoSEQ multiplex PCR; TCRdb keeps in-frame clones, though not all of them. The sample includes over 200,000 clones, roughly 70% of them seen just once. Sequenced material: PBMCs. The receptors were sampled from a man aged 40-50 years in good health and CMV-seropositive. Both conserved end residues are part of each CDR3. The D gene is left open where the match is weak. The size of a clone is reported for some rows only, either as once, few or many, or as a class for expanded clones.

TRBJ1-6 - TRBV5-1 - TGCGCCAGCAGCCCCGAGGTTGCGGGGGGGGGTTCACCCCTCCACTTT CASSPEVAGGGSPLHF
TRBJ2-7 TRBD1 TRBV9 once TGTGCCAGCAGCCCAACCGCAGGGGGCGGATACGAGCAGTACTTC CASSPTAGGGYEQYF
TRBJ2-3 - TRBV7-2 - TGTGCCAGCAGCTTAGCGGGGGGAGATACGCAGTATTTT CASSLAGGDTQYF
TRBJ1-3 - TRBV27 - TGTGCCAGCAGTTTTACTTCCGGAAACACCATATATTTT CASSFTSGNTIYF
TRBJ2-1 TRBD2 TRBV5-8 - TGTGCCAGCAGCTACGGGGGGGCGGCTCTTGAGCAGTTCTTC CASSYGGAALEQFF
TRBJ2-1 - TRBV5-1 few TGCGCCAGCAGCTTGGCGGGAGGGGGCGAGGGGGATGAGCAGTTCTTC CASSLAGGGEGDEQFF
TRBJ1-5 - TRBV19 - TGTGCCAGTAGTATCCGACAGGTACTTAGCAATCAGCCCCAGCATTTT CASSIRQVLSNQPQHF
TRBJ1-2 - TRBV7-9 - TGTGCCAGCAGCTTAAAAAGGGGCCGGTCGTATGGCTACACCTTC CASSLKRGRSYGYTF
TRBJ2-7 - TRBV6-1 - TGTGCCAGCAGTCCTCCGAGACAGGATAACTACGAGCAGTACTTC CASSPPRQDNYEQYF
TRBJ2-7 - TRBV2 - TGTGCCAGCAGGACCCTCGAACGGGGGAGCGAGCAGTACTTC CASRTLERGSEQYF
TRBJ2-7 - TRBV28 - TGTGCCAGCGGAGGGGGGGCCTACGAGCAGTACTTC CASGGGAYEQYF
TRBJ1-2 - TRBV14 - TGTGCCAGCAGCCTAGCTTCCCTCTATGGCTACACCTTC CASSLASLYGYTF
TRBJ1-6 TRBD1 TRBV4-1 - TGCGCCAGCAGCCAAGATAGGGACAGGCGGTCACCCCTCCACTTT CASSQDRDRRSPLHF
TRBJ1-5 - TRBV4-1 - TGCGCCAGCAGCCAAGAAAGAACAGAAAGCAATCAGCCCCAGCATTTT CASSQERTESNQPQHF
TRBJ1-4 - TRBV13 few TGTGCCAGCAGCTCCGGGACATGGTCTGAAAAACTGTTTTTT CASSSGTWSEKLFF
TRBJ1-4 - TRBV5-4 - TGTGCCAGCAGCTTGGCCTTAGAGGAAAAACTGTTTTTT CASSLALEEKLFF
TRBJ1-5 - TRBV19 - TGTGCCAGTAGTTCGACCAGGGCGTACAATCAGCCCCAGCATTTT CASSSTRAYNQPQHF
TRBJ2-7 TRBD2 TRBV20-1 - TGCAGTGCTCTTAGCGGGGGGGGTCCGAACTTC CSALSGGGPNF
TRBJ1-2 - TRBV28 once TGTGCAGCGGCAGGCGCAAGGTATGGCTACACCTTC CAAAGARYGYTF
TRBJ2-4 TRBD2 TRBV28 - TGTGCCAGCAGTTCCGGGACTAGCGAGCCAAGGGCCAAAAACATTCAGTACTTC CASSSGTSEPRAKNIQYF
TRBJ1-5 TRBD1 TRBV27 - TGTGCCAGCAGTTTAAGGACAGGAGCTGGACAGCCCCAGCATTTT CASSLRTGAGQPQHF
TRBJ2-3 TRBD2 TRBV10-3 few TGTGCCATCAGTGAGGGAGGGTCTAGCGGGGGAGGAGATACGCAGTATTTT CAISEGGSSGGGDTQYF
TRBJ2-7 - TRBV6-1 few TGTGCCACCCATGCTCCAGTGTACCCCTACGAGCAGTACTTC CATHAPVYPYEQYF
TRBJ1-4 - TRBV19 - TGTGCCAGTAACGGTGGGGGGATTTGGGAAAAACTGTTTTTT CASNGGGIWEKLFF
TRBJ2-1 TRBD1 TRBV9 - TGTGCCAGCAGCCCGTCTTTGGGCAGGGGGCCTGAGCAGTTCTTC CASSPSLGRGPEQFF
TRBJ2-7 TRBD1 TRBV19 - TGTGCCAGTAGTCCATTACAGGGGCTAGGGGAGCAGTACTTC CASSPLQGLGEQYF
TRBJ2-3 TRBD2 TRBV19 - TGTGCCAGTAGTCCGCGGACTAGCGGGGGCACAGATACGCAGTATTTT CASSPRTSGGTDTQYF
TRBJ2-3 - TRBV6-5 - TGTGCCAGCAGGGAGGGTAATACGCAGTATTTT CASREGNTQYF
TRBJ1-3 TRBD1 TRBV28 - TGTGCCAGCAGTGAAACAGGGGGCGGAAACACCATATATTTT CASSETGGGNTIYF
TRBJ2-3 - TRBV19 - TGTGCCAGTACCCCAAGCGGAGGTGGCACAGATACGCAGTATTTT CASTPSGGGTDTQYF
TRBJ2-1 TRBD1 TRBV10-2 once TGCGCCAGCAGCGACAGGGCTTCCTACAATGAGCAGTTCTTC CASSDRASYNEQFF
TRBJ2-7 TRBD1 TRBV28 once TGTGCCAGCAGTTTATTACTTCGACAGGGCCCGCGCCACGAGCAGTACTTC CASSLLLRQGPRHEQYF
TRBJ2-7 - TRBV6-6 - TGTGCCAGCAGTTACTCGATGACACAGGCTTACGAGCAGTACTTC CASSYSMTQAYEQYF
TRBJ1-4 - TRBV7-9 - TGTGCCAGCACCCAAAATCAATATGAAAAACTGTTTTTT CASTQNQYEKLFF
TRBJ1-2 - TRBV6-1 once TGTGCTACCAAAATGGGGGGTACTTATAACTATGGCTACACCTTC CATKMGGTYNYGYTF
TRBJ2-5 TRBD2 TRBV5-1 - TGCGCCAGCAGCCTTGGGGGGGGCCAAGAGACCCAGTACTTC CASSLGGGQETQYF
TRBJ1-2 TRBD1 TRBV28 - TGTGCCAGCAGACAGGGGGCTTCGATCTATGGCTACACCTTC CASRQGASIYGYTF
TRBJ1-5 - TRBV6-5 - TGTGCCAGCAGTGAACAGGTGAATCAGCCCCAGCATTTT CASSEQVNQPQHF
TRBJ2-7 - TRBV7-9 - TGTGCCAGCAGCTCATTTTCCTACGAGCAGTACTTC CASSSFSYEQYF
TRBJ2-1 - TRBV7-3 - TGTGCCAGCAGCTTACCCCCGGGCGGGGAGCAGTTCTTC CASSLPPGGEQFF
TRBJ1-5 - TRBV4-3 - TGCGCCCAATGCGGGAATCAGCCCCAGCATTTT CAQCGNQPQHF
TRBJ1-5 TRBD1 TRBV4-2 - TGTGCCAGCAGCCAAGACAGGGGGAGCAATCAGCCCCAGCATTTT CASSQDRGSNQPQHF
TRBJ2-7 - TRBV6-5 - TGTGCCAGCGGGGCCGGAGACGGACGCGAGCAGTACTTC CASGAGDGREQYF
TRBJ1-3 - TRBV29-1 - TGCAGCGGATTATCAGGGGCTGGAAACACCATATATTTT CSGLSGAGNTIYF
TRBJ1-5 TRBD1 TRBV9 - TGTGCCAGCAGCCTTCAGGGGGGTCAGCCCCAGCATTTT CASSLQGGQPQHF
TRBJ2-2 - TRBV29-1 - TGCAGCGTTGAAGGCCGGGGGTTTGGCGGGGAGCTGTTTTTT CSVEGRGFGGELFF
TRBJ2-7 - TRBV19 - TGTGCCAGTAGTAGCCGGACAGACCCCTACGAGCAGTACTTC CASSSRTDPYEQYF
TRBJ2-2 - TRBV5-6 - TGTGCCAGCAGCTTGGGAGCCGGGGAGCTGTTTTTT CASSLGAGELFF
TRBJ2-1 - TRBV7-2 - TGTGCCAGCAGCTTAGGTACGGGTAGCTCCTACAATGAGCAGTTCTTC CASSLGTGSSYNEQFF
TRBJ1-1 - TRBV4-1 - TGCGCCAGCAGCCCACCTGGGGGCCGGACTGAAGCTTTCTTT CASSPPGGRTEAFF
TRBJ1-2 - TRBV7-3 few TGTGCCAGCAGCTCGGGGAATGATGGCTACACCTTC CASSSGNDGYTF
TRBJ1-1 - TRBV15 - TGTGCCACCAGCAGGACAACCTCACAGGGCTCTGAAGCTTTCTTT CATSRTTSQGSEAFF
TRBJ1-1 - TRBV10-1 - TGCGCCAGCAGTGCCCCCGGGGGGACTGAAGCTTTCTTT CASSAPGGTEAFF